This passage covers 17 T cell receptor beta chains from one sample sequenced in a study of chemoradiotherapy in HPV16-positive cancers. Data came from immunoSEQ multiplex PCR; TCRdb stores just in-frame clones and leaves some out. The sample has approximately 50,000 clones, 90% seen once. The material sequenced was blood, taken from a patient who underwent chemoradiotherapy. The source is a human donor with HPV-associated anogenital cancer.

The chain links TRBV2 to TRBJ1-2; no reliable D call. Trimming pared 3 bases from V and 2 bases from J, leaving 7 bases between. The length of the CDR3 is 13 residues. Germline CDR1 and CDR2: SNHLY and FYNNEI. The CDR3 sequence is CASSDYGNYGYTF. The CDR3 coding sequence is TGTGCCAGCAGTGACTACGGAAACTATGGCTACACCTTC.

The CDR3 reads CATSISSGGRTGELFF. CDR3 bases: TGTGCCACCAGCATAAGTAGCGGGGGGAGAACCGGGGAGCTGTTTTTT. This chain joins TRBV15 and TRBJ2-2; TRBD2 agrees at 10 bases. Germline CDR1 LNHNV, CDR2 YYDKDF (reference sequence). This CDR3 has 16 residues. J gave up 5 bases and V 4 bases, and 7 bases lay outside the gene matches.

The V gene is TRBV9, the J gene TRBJ1-5, with 7 bases matching TRBD1. Germline CDR1 SGDLS, CDR2 YYNGEE. The CDR3 totals 13 residues. V lost 4 bases to trimming and J lost 5 bases; unmatched junction nucleotides: 3. In DNA form, the CDR3 reads TGTGCCAGCAGCTTTCAGGGGGATCAGCCCCAGCATTTT. Its protein is CASSFQGDQPQHF. The full variable domain, with the rest looked up from reference TRBV9 and TRBJ1-5, is DSGVTQTPKHLITATGQRVTLRCSPRSGDLSVYWYQQSLDQGLQFLIQYYNGEERAKGNILERFSAQQFPDLHSELNLSSLELGDSALYFCASSFQGDQPQHFGDGTRLSIL.

This chain links TRBV9 with TRBJ1-5; D remains ambiguous. Germline values: CDR1 SGDLS, CDR2 YYNGEE. Trimming removed 4 bases at V and 4 bases at J, with 12 bases between. This CDR3 comprises 14 residues. In nucleotides, the CDR3 is TGTGCCAGCAGCCCCCAAAGCGGGAATCAGCCCCAGCATTTT. Translation gives CASSPQSGNQPQHF.

The chain employs TRBV19 and TRBJ1-2; possible D gene TRBD1, 5 bases. Germline CDR1 is LNHDA and CDR2 is SQIVND (reference sequence). This CDR3 is built from 15 residues. Trimming took off 7 bases at V and 4 bases at J, with 19 bases between the two ends. DNA of the CDR3: TGTGCCAGTAATGGGGGGACGGGAGCCCGCTATGGCTACACCTTC. Translating it yields CASNGGTGARYGYTF.

The chain combines TRBV2 with TRBJ2-1; D possibly matches TRBD1 or TRBD2 (5 bases each). This CDR3 is 14 amino acids long. Germline values: CDR1 SNHLY, CDR2 FYNNEI. V shed 10 bases and J shed 2 bases, with 15 bases lying between them. The CDR3 DNA sequence: TGTGCCATCTCCGGGACCAAAGCCTACAATGAGCAGTTCTTC. This encodes CAISGTKAYNEQFF.

V and J are TRBV15 and TRBJ1-2; unclear D gene. The ends were cut back, 0 bases at V and 7 bases at J, with 12 bases in the middle. CDR1 is LNHNV, CDR2 YYDKDF, per germline (reference sequence). CDR3 length equals 14 residues. The CDR3 loop is CATSRDPGWGGYTF. CDR3 in DNA: TGTGCCACCAGCAGAGATCCGGGGTGGGGTGGCTACACCTTC.

The genes are TRBV7-2 and TRBJ2-4; 9 bases fit TRBD2. The CDR3 totals 14 residues. CDR1 is SGHTA and CDR2 is FQGNSA in the germline V gene. J lost 6 bases, V lost 5 bases, and 5 bases had no gene match. CDR3 in DNA: TGTGCCAGCAGCCAGGGACTAGCTTCAAACATTCAGTACTTC. Its translation: CASSQGLASNIQYF.

The chain couples TRBV21-1 to TRBJ2-2; the table calls TRBD2, which could not be checked here. TRBV21-1 is a documented pseudogene. The CDR3 totals 16 residues. CDR3 protein: CASITIPAGDTGELFF. In DNA form, the CDR3 reads TGTGCCAGCATTACAATCCCAGCGGGAGATACCGGGGAGCTGTTTTTT.

This rearrangement joins TRBV29-1 to TRBJ1-5, with 8 bases that match TRBD1. Germline V CDR1 and CDR2: SQVTM, ANQGSEA. This CDR3 spans 14 amino acids. V shed 4 bases, J shed 5 bases, and the junction held 7 bases outside the gene matches. The CDR3 loop is CSVALAQGDQPQHF. The CDR3 DNA is TGCAGCGTTGCCCTCGCACAGGGGGATCAGCCCCAGCATTTT.

This clone was seen only a few times. V usage is TRBV30 and J usage is TRBJ1-5; D is ambiguous. Trimming took 2 bases from V and 4 from J, leaving 12 bases between them. In germline, CDR1 is GTSNPN, CDR2 SVGIG (reference sequence). CDR3 length: 14 amino acids. CDR3 bases: TGTGCCTGGAGTAGGAACAGAGCAAATCAGCCCCAGCATTTT. As protein: CAWSRNRANQPQHF.

The rearrangement uses TRBV6-5 and TRBJ1-6, with D hard to call. V dropped 6 bases and J dropped 9 bases, with 12 bases sitting between them. The CDR3 totals 13 residues. From germline, CDR1 is MNHEY and CDR2 SVGAGI. The CDR3 protein is CASSREGFSPLHF. As DNA, the CDR3 is TGTGCCAGCAGCCGGGAGGGTTTTTCACCCCTCCACTTT.

The chain links TRBV5-6 to TRBJ1-6, with D maybe TRBD1 (5 bases). Trimming took 2 bases from V and 11 from J, leaving 14 bases between them. The length of the CDR3 is 14 residues. Per the germline V gene, CDR1 is SGHDT and CDR2 is YYEEEE. CDR3 residues: CASSFGGTTAPLHF. The CDR3 nucleotides are TGTGCCAGCAGCTTTGGGGGGACGACGGCACCCCTCCACTTT.

CDR3 sequence: CASSRPGSGYTF. The CDR3 region has the DNA TGTGCCAGCAGCAGGCCTGGGTCTGGCTACACCTTC. V is TRBV6-6 and J is TRBJ1-2; D uncertain. The CDR3 is 12 residues long. Trimming cost V 6 bases and J 7 bases, with 12 bases left between them. The germline gives CDR1 MNHNY, CDR2 SVGAGI (reference sequence).

The chain joins TRBV6-6 to TRBJ2-7, with no clear D. The CDR3 sequence is 12 residues long. V was cut by 4 bases and J by 2 bases, with 6 bases left in between. Germline V gene data show CDR1 as MNHNY and CDR2 as SVGAGI (reference sequence). The CDR3 bases are TGTGCCAGCAGTTCCTCCCCCTACGAGCAGTACTTC. Amino acids: CASSSSPYEQYF.

The V and J genes are TRBV6-1 and TRBJ2-6; D unresolved. CDR1 is MNHNS and CDR2 is SASEGT in the germline V gene. The V and J ends lost 3 bases and 0 bases respectively, with 9 bases between them. The CDR3 loop spans 16 amino acids. CDR3 nucleotide sequence: TGTGCCAGCAGTGACCCCTTTTCCTCTGGGGCCAACGTCCTGACTTTC. As protein: CASSDPFSSGANVLTF.

The gene calls are TRBV27 and TRBJ2-6, with 12 bases aligning to TRBD2. Per the germline V gene, CDR1 is MNHEY and CDR2 is SMNVEV (reference sequence). The CDR3 extends over 19 amino acids. After removal of 6 bases from V and 0 bases from J, the junction contained 9 bases not matched to a gene. The CDR3 reads CASRTLTSGGYSGANVLTF. CDR3 nucleotide sequence: TGTGCCAGCAGGACCCTGACTAGCGGGGGTTACTCTGGGGCCAACGTCCTGACTTTC.